The clone carrying this T cell receptor beta chain has more than one count but fewer than ten. TCRdb passed the 5' RACE reads through MiXCR, listing each CDR3 protein once. The sample records about 240,000 distinct CDR3 sequences, about 7.1% being singletons. The data originate from a study of T cells after yellow fever vaccination. V was clipped by 2 bases and J by 4 bases; unmatched bases: 7. Germline CDR1 is MNHNS and CDR2 is SASEGT. CDR3 length: 16 amino acids. The clonotype was recovered from a man aged 25-40 years who received the YFV17D yellow fever vaccine. The source was CD4+ T cells sorted from PBMCs, collected 15 days after the yellow fever booster vaccination. The chain is built from TRBV6-1 and TRBJ2-7; TRBD2 matches 11 bases. The CDR3 region is CASSEPGTSGVYEQYF. In DNA, the CDR3 is TGTGCCAGCAGTGAACCCGGGACTAGCGGTGTGTACGAGCAGTACTTC.